Presented here are 23 T cell receptor beta chains from one specimen sequenced in a study of T cell clonotyping in hematopoietic cell transplantation. Some clones are missing from TCRdb's copy, which holds only in-frame ones; the method was immunoSEQ multiplex PCR. The table has around 10,000 clones, more than 85% seen once. The time point is: recipient sample about 28 days before transplant, after cytoreduction. Sample: peripheral blood mononuclear cells, taken before stem cell transplant. The receptors here all came from a woman aged 40 to 50 with acute myeloid leukemia. Some clones in this sample may be carry-over from other donors' samples.

The V call is TRBV1, the J call TRBJ1-1. TRBV1 is a documented pseudogene. The CDR3 is made up of 15 amino acids. The DNA of the CDR3 is TGCACCAGCAGCCAAGATGGGGTTCCATCCACTGAAGCTTTCTTT. Protein sequence: CTSSQDGVPSTEAFF.

The genes are TRBV30 and TRBJ2-1; 9 nucleotides match TRBD2. Germline V gene sequence: CDR1 GTSNPN, CDR2 SVGIG (reference sequence). The CDR3 runs to 16 residues. The V gene end was trimmed by 4 bases and the J gene end by 5 bases; junction bases not matched to a gene: 12. The CDR3 DNA reads as TGTGCCTGGAACCAGTTAGCGGGAGTGCGTGACAATGAGCAGTTCTTC. Translation gives CAWNQLAGVRDNEQFF. The whole variable domain, filled in from reference TRBV30 and TRBJ2-1, reads SQTIHQWPATLVQPVGSPLSLECTVEGTSNPNLYWYRQAAGRGLQLLFYSVGIGQISSEVPQNLSASRPQDRQFILSSKKLLLSDSGFYLCAWNQLAGVRDNEQFFGPGTRLTVL.

The V and J genes are TRBV7-2 and TRBJ1-1, with D unclear. Trimming stripped 6 bases from V and 2 bases from J, with 10 bases between. The CDR3 is 13 amino acids. Germline values: CDR1 SGHTA, CDR2 FQGNSA. The CDR3 here is CASRPTRNTEAFF. The CDR3 nucleotides read TGTGCCAGCAGGCCCACACGAAACACTGAAGCTTTCTTT.

V and J are TRBV19 and TRBJ1-1; D call uncertain. V lost 4 bases and J lost 4, with 7 bases in between. This CDR3 contains 12 residues. CDR1 and CDR2 from the germline V gene are LNHDA and SQIVND (reference sequence). The chain's CDR3 is CASSTEGTEAFF. The CDR3, as DNA: TGTGCCAGTAGTACCGAGGGCACTGAAGCTTTCTTT.

The rearrangement joins TRBV7-9 to TRBJ2-1, with 9 bases lining up with TRBD1. The CDR3 is 15 amino acids. From germline, CDR1 is SEHNR and CDR2 FQNEAQ (reference sequence). The junction had 12 bases not matched to a gene; V was cut back by 8 bases and J by 7 bases. Written as DNA, the CDR3 is TGTGCCAGCGAGCTCGGACAGGGGTCGTGGAATGAGCAGTTCTTC. Amino acid sequence: CASELGQGSWNEQFF. Combining the CDR3 with reference TRBV7-9 and TRBJ2-1 gives the whole variable domain DTGVSQNPRHKITKRGQNVTFRCDPISEHNRLYWYRQTLGQGPEFLTYFQNEAQLEKSRLLSDRFSAERPKGSFSTLEIQRTEQGDSAMYLCASELGQGSWNEQFFGPGTRLTVL.

This clone counts as large. The chain employs TRBV10-2 and TRBJ2-2; the D is unclear. Germline V gene lookup returns CDR1 WSHSY and CDR2 SAAADI. The CDR3 is 12 amino acids. V lost 6 bases and J lost 5, with 7 bases in between. The CDR3 coding sequence is TGCGCCAGCAGGCGTGCGACCGGGGAGCTGTTTTTT. Translating it yields CASRRATGELFF.

The rearrangement joins TRBV10-1 to TRBJ2-5, with D perhaps TRBD2 (5 bases). Germline V gene lookup returns CDR1 WNHNN and CDR2 SYGVQD (reference sequence). This CDR3 has 15 residues. Trimming left V 5 bases short and J 0 bases short, with 13 bases between. The CDR3 DNA sequence: TGCGCCAGCAGTCGGCTAGCAGGAAACCAAGAGACCCAGTACTTC. Residues: CASSRLAGNQETQYF.

This clone was detected only once. The chain links TRBV10-3 to TRBJ2-3; the D gene is possibly TRBD2 (6 bases). Looked up from germline, CDR1 is ENHRY and CDR2 is SYGVKD. Trimming removed 0 bases from V and 5 bases from J, with 9 bases in between. There are 14 residues in the CDR3. This chain's CDR3 is CAISESFGGDTQYF. CDR3 DNA sequence: TGTGCCATCAGTGAGTCGTTCGGGGGAGATACGCAGTATTTT.

This clone was detected once. The chain couples TRBV14 to TRBJ1-1; possible D gene TRBD1, 5 bases. CDR1 is SGHDN and CDR2 is FVKESK in the germline V gene. V was clipped by 4 bases and J by 11 bases, with 11 bases between them. The length of the CDR3 is 11 residues. The CDR3 loop reads CASSRGPLAFF. The CDR3, as DNA: TGTGCCAGCAGCCGGGGACCGTTGGCTTTCTTT.

The chain has TRBV5-4 and TRBJ2-1, with D uncertain. V lost 4 bases to trimming and J lost 5 bases, with 13 bases between them. The V gene's germline CDR1 is SGHNT and CDR2 YYREEE (reference sequence). This CDR3 spans 14 amino acids. Written as DNA, the CDR3 is TGTGCCAGCAGCCCGCAAGAAGACGACAATGAGCAGTTCTTC. The encoded protein is CASSPQEDDNEQFF.

The chain employs TRBV19 and TRBJ1-2; 7 positions agree with TRBD1. The CDR3 sequence is 17 residues long. In germline, CDR1 is LNHDA, CDR2 SQIVND (reference sequence). V trimming: 6 bases; J trimming: 3 bases; junction bases outside the gene matches: 16. The CDR3 spells CASRTIRDSRGDYGYTF. CDR3 DNA: TGTGCCAGTAGGACGATCCGGGACAGTCGGGGAGACTATGGCTACACCTTC.

The V gene is TRBV29-1, the J gene TRBJ1-2, with 8 bases that match TRBD1. The CDR3 has 17 amino acids. V dropped 3 bases and J dropped 2; count of bases not matched to a gene: 14. Germline-derived CDR1 and CDR2 are SQVTM and ANQGSEA. The CDR3 DNA reads as TGCAGCGTTGAGGGGGGGGCAGGGGGCCGTCTCAACTATGGCTACACCTTC. Translating it yields CSVEGGAGGRLNYGYTF.

This chain joins TRBV29-1 and TRBJ1-2, with 7 bases matching TRBD1. The CDR3 is made up of 14 amino acids. V lost 7 bases to trimming and J lost 3 bases; unmatched junction nucleotides: 11. The germline gives CDR1 SQVTM, CDR2 ANQGSEA. The CDR3 sequence is CSDQQGRLDYGYTF. The DNA of the CDR3 is TGCAGCGACCAACAGGGGCGGCTTGACTATGGCTACACCTTC.

The chain couples TRBV5-1 to TRBJ1-2; D remains ambiguous. CDR1 SGHRS and CDR2 YFSETQ come from the germline V gene. CDR3 length: 14 amino acids. The V and J ends lost 7 bases and 6 bases respectively, with 19 bases between them. The CDR3 nucleotides read TGCGCCAGCCGAAGGGTTGAAGGAGTGGATGGCTACACCTTC. Protein product: CASRRVEGVDGYTF.

The rearrangement uses TRBV5-1 and TRBJ2-6; tentative D call: TRBD1 (6 bases). CDR1 is SGHRS, CDR2 YFSETQ, per germline. The length of the CDR3 is 16 residues. V lost 4 bases to trimming and J lost 4 bases, with 15 bases between them. CDR3 in amino acids: CASSVPTGNGANVLTF. Here the CDR3 DNA reads TGCGCCAGCAGCGTACCAACAGGGAACGGGGCCAACGTCCTGACTTTC.

The table lists this clone with a count of one. V is TRBV19 and J is TRBJ2-3, with 7 bases lining up with TRBD1. Germline CDR1 and CDR2: LNHDA and SQIVND (reference sequence). CDR3 size: 17 residues. V was pared by 5 bases and J by 2 bases, with 13 bases of the junction left unmatched. CDR3 amino acids: CASSPRTGSLTTDTQYF. The CDR3 nucleotides read TGTGCCAGTAGTCCGAGGACAGGATCTTTGACCACAGATACGCAGTATTTT.

The table lists this clone with a count of one. The J gene is TRBJ2-7, the V gene TRBV11-1, with 7 bases fitting TRBD2. Germline CDR1 is SGHAT and CDR2 is FQDESV (reference sequence). Unmatched junction bases numbered 10, after V lost 8 bases and J lost 6 bases. This CDR3 comprises 13 residues. The CDR3 sequence: CASGKSGMGEQYF. The CDR3 DNA sequence: TGTGCCAGCGGGAAAAGCGGGATGGGCGAGCAGTACTTC.

This chain uses TRBV7-6 with TRBJ1-2; D is uncertain. The CDR3 covers 13 residues. The germline V gene has CDR1 SGHVS and CDR2 FNYEAQ. V was shortened by 3 bases and J by 5 bases, with 10 bases between the two germline ends. In DNA form, the CDR3 reads TGTGCCAGCAGCTTGGAAGGAGGTTATGGCTACACCTTC. Its protein product is CASSLEGGYGYTF.

V and J are TRBV14 and TRBJ2-7, with D unclear. Trimming pared 0 bases from V and 1 base from J, leaving 4 bases between. The CDR3 consists of 13 residues. From germline, CDR1 is SGHDN and CDR2 FVKESK. Here the CDR3 DNA reads TGTGCCAGCAGCCAAGATCATTCCTACGAGCAGTACTTC. This gives the protein CASSQDHSYEQYF.

This clone was counted a single time. The V call is TRBV21-1, the J call TRBJ1-2; the table's D call TRBD1 went unverified against the DNA. TRBV21-1 is deemed a pseudogene. This CDR3 contains 15 residues. The CDR3 region is CASSKSGQGNYGYTF. As DNA, the CDR3 is TGTGCCAGCAGCAAAAGCGGACAGGGGAACTATGGCTACACCTTT.

The rearrangement links TRBV4-3 to TRBJ1-1; unclear D gene. Trimming pared 0 bases from V and 0 bases from J, leaving 11 bases between. This CDR3 contains 16 residues. Germline V gene lookup returns CDR1 LGHNA and CDR2 YSLEER. CDR3 bases: TGCGCCAGCAGCCAAGATTGGGAGTTGATGAACACTGAAGCTTTCTTT. Its translation: CASSQDWELMNTEAFF.

This chain joins TRBV18 and TRBJ2-7; no clear D. CDR1 and CDR2 from the germline V gene are KGHSH and LQKENI. The CDR3 is 15 residues long. Trimming cost V 3 bases and J 2 bases, with 14 bases left between them. This chain's CDR3 is CASSPLPVEAYEQYF. CDR3 nucleotide sequence: TGTGCCAGCTCACCCCTCCCGGTGGAAGCCTACGAGCAGTACTTC.

The rearrangement joins TRBV7-8 to TRBJ2-1; 10 bases match TRBD2. The length of the CDR3 is 14 residues. Trimming removed 2 bases from V and 7 bases from J; junction bases left unmatched: 2. CDR1 is SGHVS, CDR2 FQNEAQ, per germline. CDR3 coding DNA: TGTGCCAGCAGCTTAATAGCGGGAGGAAATGAGCAGTTCTTC. This codes for CASSLIAGGNEQFF.